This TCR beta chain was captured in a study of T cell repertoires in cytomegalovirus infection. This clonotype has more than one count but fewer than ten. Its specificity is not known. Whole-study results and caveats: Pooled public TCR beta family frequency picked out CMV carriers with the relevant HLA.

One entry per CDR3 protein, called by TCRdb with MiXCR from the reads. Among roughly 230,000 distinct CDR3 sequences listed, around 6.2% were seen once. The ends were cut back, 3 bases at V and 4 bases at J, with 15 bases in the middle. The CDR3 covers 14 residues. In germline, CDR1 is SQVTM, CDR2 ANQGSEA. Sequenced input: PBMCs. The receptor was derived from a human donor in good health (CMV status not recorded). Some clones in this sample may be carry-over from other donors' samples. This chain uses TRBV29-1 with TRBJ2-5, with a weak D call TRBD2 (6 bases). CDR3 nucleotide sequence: TGCAGCGTTGATGCCTATCAGGGAGGAGAGACCCAGTACTTC. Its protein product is CSVDAYQGGETQYF.